This TCR beta chain was retrieved from a study of CD8+CD57+ T cells in acquired aplastic anemia. Across the study: CD4+ and CD8+ cells, once sorted, gave DNA averaging roughly 3 ug.

General study results and limits: Around 30 sequences, all CD8+ CDR3, were shared between patients and controls.

Genomic DNA constituted the template upon which TCR beta VDJ and CDR3 profiling was performed. TCRdb fed the reads into MiXCR, producing one record per CDR3 protein. The table shows around 250,000 distinct CDR3 sequences, with 55% to 60% occurring only once. The trim removed 5 bases at V and 0 bases at J, leaving 7 bases unmatched. CDR1 and CDR2 from the germline V gene are LNHDA and SQIVND (reference sequence). This CDR3 is built from 16 residues. This clonotype showed up many times. The target antigen is unknown. The clonotype originates from a human donor with severe aplastic anemia or a healthy control (not recorded which). Sequencing was carried out using sorted CD4+, CD8+, or CD8+CD57+ T cells (not recorded which) from PBMCs. This chain joins TRBV19 and TRBJ1-3; 7 bases align to TRBD1. CDR3 sequence: CASSVLQGSSGNTIYF. CDR3 DNA sequence: TGTGCCAGTAGTGTTCTACAGGGGAGCTCTGGAAACACCATATATTTT.